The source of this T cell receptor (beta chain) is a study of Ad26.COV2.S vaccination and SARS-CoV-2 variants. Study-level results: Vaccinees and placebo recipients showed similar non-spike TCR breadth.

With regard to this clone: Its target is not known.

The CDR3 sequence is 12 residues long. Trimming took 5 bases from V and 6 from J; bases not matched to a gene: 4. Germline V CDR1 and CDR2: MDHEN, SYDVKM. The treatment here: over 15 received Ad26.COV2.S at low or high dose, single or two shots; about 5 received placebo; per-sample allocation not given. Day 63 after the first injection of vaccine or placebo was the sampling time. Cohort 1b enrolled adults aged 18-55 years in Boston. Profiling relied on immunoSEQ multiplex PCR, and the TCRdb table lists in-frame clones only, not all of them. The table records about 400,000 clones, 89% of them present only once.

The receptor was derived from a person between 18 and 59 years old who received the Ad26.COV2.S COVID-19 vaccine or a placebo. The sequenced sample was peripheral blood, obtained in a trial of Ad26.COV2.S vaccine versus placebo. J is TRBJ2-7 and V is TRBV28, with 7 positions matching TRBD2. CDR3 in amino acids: CASSGGGSEQYF. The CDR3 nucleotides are TGTGCCAGCAGTGGGGGAGGGAGCGAGCAGTACTTC.